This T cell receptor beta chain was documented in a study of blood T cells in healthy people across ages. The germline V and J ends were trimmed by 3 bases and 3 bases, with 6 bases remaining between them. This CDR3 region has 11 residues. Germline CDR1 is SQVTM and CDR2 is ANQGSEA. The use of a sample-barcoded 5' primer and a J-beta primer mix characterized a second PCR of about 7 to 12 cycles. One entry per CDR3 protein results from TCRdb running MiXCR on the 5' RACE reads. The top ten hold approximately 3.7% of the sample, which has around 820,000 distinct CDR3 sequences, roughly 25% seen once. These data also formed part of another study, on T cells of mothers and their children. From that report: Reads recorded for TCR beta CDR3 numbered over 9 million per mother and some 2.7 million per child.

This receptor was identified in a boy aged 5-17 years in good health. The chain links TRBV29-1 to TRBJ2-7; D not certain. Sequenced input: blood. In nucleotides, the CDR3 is TGCAGCGTTGACCTAAACTACGAGCAGTACTTC. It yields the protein CSVDLNYEQYF.